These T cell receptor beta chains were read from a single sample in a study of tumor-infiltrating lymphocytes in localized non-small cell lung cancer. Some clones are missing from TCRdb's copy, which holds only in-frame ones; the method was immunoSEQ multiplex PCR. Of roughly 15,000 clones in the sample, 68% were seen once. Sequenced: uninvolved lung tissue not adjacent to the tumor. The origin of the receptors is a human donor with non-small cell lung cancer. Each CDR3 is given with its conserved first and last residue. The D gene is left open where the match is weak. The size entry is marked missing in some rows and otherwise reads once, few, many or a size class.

CDR3aa: CASSLSGGGHYEQYF; CDR3nt: TGTGCCAGCAGTTTATCCGGGGGGGGACACTACGAGCAGTACTTC; abundance: .; j_gene: TRBJ2-7; v_gene: TRBV27; d_gene: TRBD2
CDR3aa: CASRNDLNTEAFF; CDR3nt: TGTGCCAGCAGAAATGATCTGAACACTGAAGCTTTCTTT; abundance: .; j_gene: TRBJ1-1; v_gene: TRBV27; d_gene: .
CDR3aa: CASSRQGLTFPGEKLFF; CDR3nt: TGTGCCAGCAGCAGACAGGGCCTAACCTTCCCGGGCGAAAAACTGTTTTTT; abundance: .; j_gene: TRBJ1-4; v_gene: TRBV7-9; d_gene: TRBD1
CDR3aa: CASSSTDTEFTDTQYF; CDR3nt: TGCGCCAGCAGCTCAACCGATACAGAGTTCACAGATACGCAGTATTTT; abundance: .; j_gene: TRBJ2-3; v_gene: TRBV5-1; d_gene: .
CDR3aa: CASSKGAGDNEQFF; CDR3nt: TGTGCCAGCAGCAAAGGGGCAGGAGACAATGAGCAGTTCTTC; abundance: few; j_gene: TRBJ2-1; v_gene: TRBV21-1; d_gene: .
CDR3aa: CASSSTEYTEAFF; CDR3nt: TGTGCCAGCAGCTCCACAGAGTACACTGAAGCTTTCTTT; abundance: .; j_gene: TRBJ1-1; v_gene: TRBV7-2; d_gene: .
CDR3aa: CASNGFLRDRGGEQYF; CDR3nt: TGTGCCAGCAACGGCTTCCTCCGGGACAGGGGTGGCGAGCAGTACTTC; abundance: .; j_gene: TRBJ2-7; v_gene: TRBV28; d_gene: TRBD1
CDR3aa: CASSSSDRGNTEAFF; CDR3nt: TGTGCCAGCAGCTCGTCGGACAGGGGCAACACTGAAGCTTTCTTT; abundance: .; j_gene: TRBJ1-1; v_gene: TRBV5-6; d_gene: TRBD1
CDR3aa: CASSLWGQSNQPQHF; CDR3nt: TGTGCCAGTAGTCTCTGGGGACAGTCAAATCAGCCCCAGCATTTT; abundance: .; j_gene: TRBJ1-5; v_gene: TRBV19; d_gene: TRBD1
CDR3aa: CASSLRGPLYEQYF; CDR3nt: TGTGCCAGCAGCTTGAGGGGCCCTCTCTACGAGCAGTACTTC; abundance: .; j_gene: TRBJ2-7; v_gene: TRBV5-6; d_gene: .
CDR3aa: CASSVGQTYNSPLHF; CDR3nt: TGTGCCAGCAGCGTAGGGCAAACCTATAATTCACCCCTCCACTTT; abundance: .; j_gene: TRBJ1-6; v_gene: TRBV9; d_gene: .
CDR3aa: CASSLGLAGVRLLF; CDR3nt: TGTGCCAGCAGCTTAGGATTAGCGGGAGTAAGATTGCTCTTC; abundance: .; j_gene: TRBJ2-1; v_gene: TRBV7-9; d_gene: TRBD2
CDR3aa: CASSLSSYGYTF; CDR3nt: TGTGCCAGCAGTTTGTCCAGTTATGGCTACACCTTC; abundance: .; j_gene: TRBJ1-2; v_gene: TRBV28; d_gene: .
CDR3aa: CASSLSTGGGSPLHF; CDR3nt: TGTGCCAGCAGCTTATCGACAGGGGGCGGTTCACCCCTCCACTTT; abundance: .; j_gene: TRBJ1-6; v_gene: TRBV7-2; d_gene: TRBD1
CDR3aa: CASSYPDRGQFEQYF; CDR3nt: TGTGCCAGCAGCTACCCGGACAGAGGACAATTCGAGCAGTACTTC; abundance: .; j_gene: TRBJ2-7; v_gene: TRBV7-2; d_gene: .
CDR3aa: CASSLGQNTEAFF; CDR3nt: TGTGCCAGCAGCTTAGGACAGAACACTGAAGCTTTCTTT; abundance: once; j_gene: TRBJ1-1; v_gene: TRBV7-8; d_gene: .
CDR3aa: CASSKEPGQGQFF; CDR3nt: TGCGCCAGCAGCAAGGAGCCGGGACAGGGGCAGTTCTTC; abundance: .; j_gene: TRBJ2-1; v_gene: TRBV5-1; d_gene: TRBD1
CDR3aa: CASSYSGGDYGYTF; CDR3nt: TGTGCCAGCAGCTATTCAGGGGGCGACTATGGCTACACCTTC; abundance: .; j_gene: TRBJ1-2; v_gene: TRBV7-2; d_gene: TRBD1
CDR3aa: CASSLEATSDNTEAFF; CDR3nt: TGTGCCAGCAGCTTAGAAGCGACAAGCGATAACACTGAAGCTTTCTTT; abundance: .; j_gene: TRBJ1-1; v_gene: TRBV7-2; d_gene: .
CDR3aa: CASSQVGTGLWETEAFF; CDR3nt: TGTGCCAGCAGCCAAGTGGGGACAGGGTTATGGGAGACTGAAGCTTTCTTT; abundance: medium-sized; j_gene: TRBJ1-1; v_gene: TRBV4-2; d_gene: TRBD1
CDR3aa: CSVSGTSGQETQYF; CDR3nt: TGCAGCGTTTCCGGGACTAGCGGGCAAGAGACCCAGTACTTC; abundance: .; j_gene: TRBJ2-5; v_gene: TRBV29-1; d_gene: TRBD2
CDR3aa: CASSSPTSPYEQYF; CDR3nt: TGTGCCAGCAGTTCTCCGACCTCACCCTACGAGCAGTACTTC; abundance: .; j_gene: TRBJ2-7; v_gene: TRBV6-5; d_gene: .
CDR3aa: CASSKRQGVNQPQHF; CDR3nt: TGTGCCAGCAGCAAACGACAGGGAGTCAATCAGCCCCAGCATTTT; abundance: .; j_gene: TRBJ1-5; v_gene: TRBV7-8; d_gene: TRBD1
CDR3aa: CASKEGWTNTGELFF; CDR3nt: TGTGCCAGCAAGGAGGGCTGGACGAACACCGGGGAGCTGTTTTTT; abundance: .; j_gene: TRBJ2-2; v_gene: TRBV5-6; d_gene: .
CDR3aa: CASSFDREGPSSTDTQYF; CDR3nt: TGTGCCAGCAGTTTTGATCGGGAGGGCCCGTCAAGCACAGATACGCAGTATTTT; abundance: once; j_gene: TRBJ2-3; v_gene: TRBV27; d_gene: TRBD2
CDR3aa: CASSLGRDDTGELFF; CDR3nt: TGTGCCAGCAGCTTAGGCAGGGATGACACCGGGGAGCTGTTTTTT; abundance: .; j_gene: TRBJ2-2; v_gene: TRBV7-3; d_gene: .
CDR3aa: CASSQALAGNYEQYF; CDR3nt: TGCGCCAGCAGCCAAGCCTTGGCGGGAAACTACGAGCAGTACTTC; abundance: few; j_gene: TRBJ2-7; v_gene: TRBV4-1; d_gene: .
CDR3aa: CASRQGYGNQPQHF; CDR3nt: TGTGCCAGCAGGCAGGGATATGGCAATCAGCCCCAGCATTTT; abundance: .; j_gene: TRBJ1-5; v_gene: TRBV6-5; d_gene: .
CDR3aa: CASSSPNNQGHYEQYF; CDR3nt: TGCGCCAGCAGCTCTCCTAATAACCAGGGGCACTACGAGCAGTACTTC; abundance: .; j_gene: TRBJ2-7; v_gene: TRBV5-1; d_gene: .
CDR3aa: CASSFGGRNTEAFF; CDR3nt: TGTGCCAGCAGCTTTGGGGGAAGAAACACTGAAGCTTTCTTT; abundance: .; j_gene: TRBJ1-1; v_gene: TRBV5-6; d_gene: .
CDR3aa: CASSYGPYEQYF; CDR3nt: TGTGCCAGCAGCTACGGGCCTTACGAGCAGTACTTC; abundance: .; j_gene: TRBJ2-7; v_gene: TRBV7-9; d_gene: .
CDR3aa: CASTRLDSPEAFF; CDR3nt: TGTGCCAGCACCCGACTAGACAGCCCCGAAGCTTTCTTT; abundance: .; j_gene: TRBJ1-1; v_gene: TRBV28; d_gene: .
CDR3aa: CASGEGLYNEQFF; CDR3nt: TGTGCTAGTGGTGAAGGACTCTACAATGAGCAGTTCTTC; abundance: few; j_gene: TRBJ2-1; v_gene: TRBV12-5; d_gene: .
CDR3aa: CASSNRAGGTGELFF; CDR3nt: TGTGCCAGCAGCAACAGGGCCGGTGGCACCGGGGAGCTGTTTTTT; abundance: .; j_gene: TRBJ2-2; v_gene: TRBV5-4; d_gene: .
CDR3aa: CASSQTSVSYEQYF; CDR3nt: TGTGCCAGCAGTCAGACTAGCGTCTCCTACGAGCAGTACTTC; abundance: .; j_gene: TRBJ2-7; v_gene: TRBV6-6; d_gene: TRBD2
CDR3aa: CASKGADNTEAFF; CDR3nt: TGTGCCAGTAAAGGGGCAGACAACACTGAAGCTTTCTTT; abundance: .; j_gene: TRBJ1-1; v_gene: TRBV19; d_gene: .
CDR3aa: CASSQVGSYEQYF; CDR3nt: TGCGCCAGCAGCCAAGTCGGCTCCTACGAGCAGTACTTC; abundance: .; j_gene: TRBJ2-7; v_gene: TRBV4-3; d_gene: .
CDR3aa: CASSPQAHLDSQFF; CDR3nt: TGTGCCAGCAGCCCTCAGGCCCATCTAGATTCCCAGTTCTTC; abundance: medium-sized; j_gene: TRBJ2-1; v_gene: TRBV7-3; d_gene: .
CDR3aa: CASSLRGQGSTGELFF; CDR3nt: TGCGCCAGCAGCTTGAGGGGACAGGGGTCCACCGGGGAGCTGTTTTTT; abundance: .; j_gene: TRBJ2-2; v_gene: TRBV5-1; d_gene: TRBD1
CDR3aa: CASRIKGTEAFF; CDR3nt: TGCGCCAGCAGGATAAAGGGCACTGAAGCTTTCTTT; abundance: .; j_gene: TRBJ1-1; v_gene: TRBV5-1; d_gene: .
CDR3aa: CASSLYRDLGRRVNYGYTF; CDR3nt: TGTGCCAGCAGCTTATACCGGGACCTGGGCCGAAGAGTTAACTATGGCTACACCTTC; abundance: once; j_gene: TRBJ1-2; v_gene: TRBV5-4; d_gene: .
CDR3aa: CASSWGAGSISGNTIYF; CDR3nt: TGTGCCAGCAGTTGGGGGGCAGGGTCTATCTCTGGAAACACCATATATTTT; abundance: few; j_gene: TRBJ1-3; v_gene: TRBV28; d_gene: .
CDR3aa: CASSRQLGYQETQYF; CDR3nt: TGTGCCAGCAGCCGTCAACTAGGGTACCAAGAGACCCAGTACTTC; abundance: .; j_gene: TRBJ2-5; v_gene: TRBV4-2; d_gene: .
CDR3aa: CASSLGGYQPQHF; CDR3nt: TGTGCCAGCAGCTTGGGGGGATATCAGCCCCAGCATTTT; abundance: .; j_gene: TRBJ1-5; v_gene: TRBV7-2; d_gene: .
CDR3aa: CASSKREGYEQYF; CDR3nt: TGTGCCAGCAGTAAGCGGGAGGGGTACGAGCAGTACTTC; abundance: .; j_gene: TRBJ2-7; v_gene: TRBV6-5; d_gene: TRBD2
CDR3aa: CASYSPRTTQPQHF; CDR3nt: TGTGCCAGTTACTCACCAAGGACAACTCAGCCCCAGCATTTT; abundance: large; j_gene: TRBJ1-5; v_gene: TRBV19; d_gene: .
CDR3aa: CAYPDRPNQPQHF; CDR3nt: TGTGCCTACCCGGACAGACCGAATCAGCCCCAGCATTTT; abundance: few; j_gene: TRBJ1-5; v_gene: TRBV7-9; d_gene: .
CDR3aa: CARPGELFF; CDR3nt: TGTGCCAGGCCCGGGGAGCTGTTTTTT; abundance: .; j_gene: TRBJ2-2; v_gene: TRBV3-2; d_gene: .
CDR3aa: CASSLWESNYGYTF; CDR3nt: TGTGCCAGCAGCTTGTGGGAGTCGAACTATGGCTACACCTTC; abundance: medium-sized; j_gene: TRBJ1-2; v_gene: TRBV5-6; d_gene: .
CDR3aa: CASSNRQLWIQETQYF; CDR3nt: TGTGCCAGCAGCAACCGACAGCTTTGGATCCAAGAGACCCAGTACTTC; abundance: .; j_gene: TRBJ2-5; v_gene: TRBV28; d_gene: .
CDR3aa: CASSRESHNEQFF; CDR3nt: TGCGCCAGCAGCCGGGAGTCACACAATGAGCAGTTCTTC; abundance: .; j_gene: TRBJ2-1; v_gene: TRBV5-1; d_gene: .
CDR3aa: CASSPQNRGGREKLFF; CDR3nt: TGTGCCAGCAGCCCGCAGAACAGGGGCGGCCGTGAAAAACTGTTTTTT; abundance: .; j_gene: TRBJ1-4; v_gene: TRBV5-4; d_gene: TRBD1
CDR3aa: CASSLEFSYEQYF; CDR3nt: TGTGCCAGCAGCTTAGAGTTCAGCTACGAGCAGTACTTC; abundance: .; j_gene: TRBJ2-7; v_gene: TRBV11-2; d_gene: .
CDR3aa: CASSAIQPPYEQYF; CDR3nt: TGTGCCAGCAGCGCCATACAGCCCCCCTACGAGCAGTACTTC; abundance: .; j_gene: TRBJ2-7; v_gene: TRBV9; d_gene: .
CDR3aa: CAWSRESYEQYF; CDR3nt: TGTGCCTGGAGCCGAGAGAGCTACGAGCAGTACTTC; abundance: .; j_gene: TRBJ2-7; v_gene: TRBV30; d_gene: .